One sample yielded the 22 T cell receptor beta chains listed below, sequenced in a study of shared clonotypes between healthy human individuals. Profiling relied on immunoSEQ multiplex PCR, and the TCRdb table lists in-frame clones only, not all of them. The table records fewer than 550,000 clones, 75% to 80% of them present only once. Sequencing was done on a sample of PBMCs. The receptors stem from a woman in her thirties or forties in good health. Some clones in this sample may be carry-over from other donors' samples.

This chain connects TRBV30 to TRBJ2-1, with 10 bases aligning to TRBD2. The V and J ends lost 1 base and 4 bases, in that order; junction bases with no gene match: 4. CDR1 GTSNPN and CDR2 SVGIG come from the germline V gene (reference sequence). The CDR3 covers 15 residues. CDR3 sequence: CAWSEGTSAYNEQFF. Written as DNA, the CDR3 is TGTGCCTGGAGTGAGGGGACTAGCGCATACAATGAGCAGTTCTTC.

The chain recombines TRBV7-9 with TRBJ2-7; D is unresolved. V gave up 1 base and J gave up 5 bases, with 9 bases separating them. The CDR3 length is 13 residues. CDR1 and CDR2 (germline): SEHNR, FQNEAQ (reference sequence). The CDR3 DNA reads TGTGCCAGCAGCTTAGAACAGTTCGACGAGCAGTACTTC. This translates into CASSLEQFDEQYF.

As to this clone: This sequence is one base from a far larger clone and is likely a read error. Other DNA sequences in the same sample also yield this CDR3. This rearrangement joins TRBV2 to TRBJ2-7; D gene ambiguous. Per the germline V gene, CDR1 is SNHLY and CDR2 is FYNNEI. Deletions cut 4 bases from V and 1 base from J, with 17 bases between. The CDR3 is made up of 16 amino acids. This chain's CDR3 is CASSVSSGMGSYEQYF. The CDR3 DNA reads TGTGCCAGCAGTGTATCCAGTGGGATGGGGTCCTACGAGCAGTACTTC.

With respect to this clone: A read error is the likely source, as a far larger clone sits one nucleotide away. The chain links TRBV7-9 to TRBJ1-5; no clear D gene. Trimming took 1 base from V and 5 from J, leaving 6 bases between them. This CDR3 has 13 residues. Per the germline V gene, CDR1 is SEHNR and CDR2 is FQNEAQ (reference sequence). The DNA of the CDR3 is TGTGCCAGCAGCTTAGGGGAGTATCAGCCCCAGCATTTT. Its protein product is CASSLGEYQPQHF.

Written as DNA, the CDR3 is TGTGCCAGCAGCCAATGGGGGGTTGGGGAGCAGTACTTC. Translating it yields CASSQWGVGEQYF. The chain employs TRBV14 and TRBJ2-7, with D possibly TRBD2 on 6 matching bases. With 2 bases removed from V and 7 bases from J, the gap between germline ends came to 12 bases. CDR1 is SGHDN and CDR2 is FVKESK in the germline V gene. This CDR3 comprises 13 residues.

The chain combines TRBV27 with TRBJ2-7; D gene ambiguous. V was clipped by 3 bases and J by 3 bases, with 15 bases between them. This CDR3 comprises 15 residues. The germline CDR1 and CDR2 sequences are MNHEY and SMNVEV (reference sequence). CDR3 sequence reads: CASSLAPDSNYEQYF. In nucleotides, the CDR3 is TGTGCCAGCAGTTTGGCACCCGACTCGAACTACGAGCAGTACTTC.

In its sample, this clone was seen a few times. The chain couples TRBV13 to TRBJ2-3; 9 bases match TRBD2. The germline V gene has CDR1 PRHDT and CDR2 FYEKMQ (reference sequence). V trimming: 5 bases; J trimming: 2 bases; junction bases outside the gene matches: 8. The CDR3 covers 16 residues. The CDR3 nucleotides read TGTGCCAGCAGCCCGCGGCTAGCGGGATTCACAGATACGCAGTATTTT. It codes for CASSPRLAGFTDTQYF.

The chain combines TRBV29-1 with TRBJ1-5; D unresolved. The CDR3 spans 12 residues. Germline CDR1 reads SQVTM; CDR2 reads ANQGSEA. Trimming took 0 bases from V and 11 from J, leaving 11 bases between them. The CDR3 sequence is CSVEEGSGSQHF. The CDR3 DNA follows: TGCAGCGTTGAAGAAGGATCGGGGTCCCAGCATTTT. Drawing the rest from reference TRBV29-1 and TRBJ1-5, the complete variable domain is SAVISQKPSRDICQRGTSLTIQCQVDSQVTMMFWYRQQPGQSLTLIATANQGSEATYESGFVIDKFPISRPNLTFSTLTVSNMSPEDSSIYLCSVEEGSGSQHFGDGTRLSIL.

The rearrangement joins TRBV5-3 to TRBJ1-4; D is uncertain. TRBV5-3 has ORF status, its function being uncertain. V shed 0 bases and J shed 6 bases, with 15 bases lying between them. This CDR3 is built from 16 residues. In DNA, the CDR3 is TGTGCCAGAAGCTTGGAGACGGTACCGTATTATGAAAAACTGTTTTTT. Its protein is CARSLETVPYYEKLFF.

The genes are TRBV5-4 and TRBJ2-6; possible D gene TRBD1, 6 bases. Germline V gene sequence: CDR1 SGHNT, CDR2 YYREEE (reference sequence). V was pared by 0 bases and J by 3 bases, with 13 bases between. This CDR3 region has 17 residues. Here the CDR3 reads CASSLGLQGFGANVLTF. The CDR3, as DNA: TGTGCCAGCAGCTTGGGATTACAGGGTTTTGGGGCCAACGTCCTGACTTTC.

The chain carries TRBV7-8 and TRBJ2-3; D not resolved. The CDR3 is made up of 14 amino acids. The V end was cut by 2 bases, the J end by 0 bases, with 6 bases between. Germline CDR1 SGHVS, CDR2 FQNEAQ. The CDR3 here is CASSLISSTDTQYF. The CDR3 nucleotides are TGTGCCAGCAGCTTAATCAGTAGCACAGATACGCAGTATTTT. Together with reference TRBV7-8 and TRBJ2-3, the CDR3 gives the full variable domain: GAGVSQSPRYKVAKRGQDVALRCDPISGHVSLFWYQQALGQGPEFLTYFQNEAQLDKSGLPSDRFFAERPEGSVSTLKIQRTQQEDSAVYLCASSLISSTDTQYFGPGTRLTVL.

V and J are TRBV29-1 and TRBJ1-3; D may be TRBD1 (5 bases). CDR3 size: 13 residues. Trimming stripped 4 bases from V and 2 bases from J, with 9 bases between. Germline V CDR1 and CDR2: SQVTM, ANQGSEA. CDR3 bases: TGCAGCGTTGCTGGGGGAACTGGAAACACCATATATTTT. Translated: CSVAGGTGNTIYF.

The rearrangement joins TRBV5-1 to TRBJ2-7, with D perhaps given as TRBD1 or TRBD2 (5 bases each). The V end lost 4 bases, the J end lost 4 bases, and 18 bases lay between the germline ends. CDR3 length equals 15 residues. Per germline, CDR1 SGHRS and CDR2 YFSETQ. The CDR3 loop reads CASSQGEGWKYEQYF. DNA of the CDR3: TGCGCCAGCAGCCAGGGAGAGGGGTGGAAATACGAGCAGTACTTC. Drawing the rest from reference TRBV5-1 and TRBJ2-7, the complete variable domain is KAGVTQTPRYLIKTRGQQVTLSCSPISGHRSVSWYQQTPGQGLQFLFEYFSETQRNKGNFPGRFSGRQFSNSRSEMNVSTLELGDSALYLCASSQGEGWKYEQYFGPGTRLTVT.

The chain links TRBV28 to TRBJ1-5; D is uncertain. Looked up from germline, CDR1 is MDHEN and CDR2 is SYDVKM. The CDR3 runs to 13 residues. V lost 8 bases and J lost 2, with 10 bases in between. In nucleotides, the CDR3 is TGTGCCAGCTCCCCAGGCGGCAATCAGCCCCAGCATTTT. Its translation is CASSPGGNQPQHF.

This rearrangement joins TRBV7-3 to TRBJ2-1, with D possibly TRBD1 on 6 matching bases. V lost 2 bases to trimming and J lost 10 bases, with 21 bases between them. From germline, CDR1 is SGHTA and CDR2 FQGTGA. The CDR3 has 16 amino acids. The DNA for the CDR3 is TGTGCCAGCAGCTTACTTCATTCGACAGGAGGTCACGAGCAGTTCTTC. Protein sequence: CASSLLHSTGGHEQFF.

This clone was seen a single time. The rearrangement links TRBV6-5 to TRBJ2-7, with TRBD2 as a possible D gene (5 bases). The V end lost 3 bases, the J end lost 3 bases, and 9 bases lay between the germline ends. Germline V gene sequence: CDR1 MNHEY, CDR2 SVGAGI. The CDR3 has 13 residues. CDR3 in amino acids: CASSYLRGYEQYF. The CDR3, as DNA: TGTGCCAGCAGTTATCTTCGGGGCTACGAGCAGTACTTC.

The CDR3 sequence: CASSSSGRARNEQFF. The CDR3 DNA is TGTGCCAGCAGTTCTAGCGGGAGGGCCAGAAATGAGCAGTTCTTC. The V call is TRBV28, the J call TRBJ2-1, with 12 bases aligning to TRBD2. The V gene end was trimmed by 4 bases and the J gene end by 7 bases; junction bases not matched to a gene: 5. This CDR3 contains 15 residues. Germline V gene lookup returns CDR1 MDHEN and CDR2 SYDVKM. The full variable domain, completed using reference TRBV28 and TRBJ2-1, is DVKVTQSSRYLVKRTGEKVFLECVQDMDHENMFWYRQDPGLGLRLIYFSYDVKMKEKGDIPEGYSVSREKKERFSLILESASTNQTSMYLCASSSSGRARNEQFFGPGTRLTVL.

The gene calls are TRBV25-1 and TRBJ2-3, with 7 bases aligning to TRBD2. Trimming cost V 7 bases and J 0 bases; bases outside gene matches: 7. The germline V gene has CDR1 MGHDK and CDR2 SYGVNS. This CDR3 spans 15 amino acids. For the CDR3, the DNA is TGTGCCAGCACCGGGGGAGGGCCGAGCACAGATACGCAGTATTTT. Translation: CASTGGGPSTDTQYF.

The chain has TRBV7-8 and TRBJ2-5; TRBD2 matches 9 bases. CDR3 length equals 16 residues. V was pared by 3 bases and J by 5 bases, with 10 bases of the junction left unmatched. Germline CDR1 reads SGHVS; CDR2 reads FQNEAQ. CDR3 coding DNA: TGTGCCAGCAGCTTCTTTGGCGGGAGGGCCGGGGAGACCCAGTACTTC. It specifies CASSFFGGRAGETQYF.

DNA of the CDR3: TGTGCCAGCTCACCACCCACTCAACAGGCGGAGACCCAGTACTTC. It encodes CASSPPTQQAETQYF. The gene calls are TRBV18 and TRBJ2-5; the D gene is possibly TRBD1 (5 bases). V was pared by 0 bases and J by 5 bases, with 13 bases between. This CDR3 is built from 15 residues. Germline loops: CDR1 KGHSH, CDR2 LQKENI.

The gene calls are TRBV5-4 and TRBJ2-6; 10 bases fit TRBD2. The CDR3 contains 19 residues. Germline CDR1 and CDR2: SGHNT and YYREEE (reference sequence). Trimming removed 0 bases from V and 0 bases from J; junction bases left unmatched: 6. This CDR3 reads CASSLESSGSYSGANVLTF. The CDR3 DNA reads as TGTGCCAGCAGCTTGGAGTCTAGCGGGAGCTACTCTGGGGCCAACGTCCTGACTTTC.

V and J are TRBV6-4 and TRBJ1-6; no reliable D call. Per the germline V gene, CDR1 is MRHNA and CDR2 is SNTAGT. V gave up 0 bases and J gave up 8 bases, with 11 bases separating them. The CDR3 consists of 15 residues. This chain's CDR3 is CASSDSEGGHSPLHF. CDR3 nucleotides: TGTGCCAGCAGTGACTCAGAGGGTGGGCATTCACCCCTCCACTTT.